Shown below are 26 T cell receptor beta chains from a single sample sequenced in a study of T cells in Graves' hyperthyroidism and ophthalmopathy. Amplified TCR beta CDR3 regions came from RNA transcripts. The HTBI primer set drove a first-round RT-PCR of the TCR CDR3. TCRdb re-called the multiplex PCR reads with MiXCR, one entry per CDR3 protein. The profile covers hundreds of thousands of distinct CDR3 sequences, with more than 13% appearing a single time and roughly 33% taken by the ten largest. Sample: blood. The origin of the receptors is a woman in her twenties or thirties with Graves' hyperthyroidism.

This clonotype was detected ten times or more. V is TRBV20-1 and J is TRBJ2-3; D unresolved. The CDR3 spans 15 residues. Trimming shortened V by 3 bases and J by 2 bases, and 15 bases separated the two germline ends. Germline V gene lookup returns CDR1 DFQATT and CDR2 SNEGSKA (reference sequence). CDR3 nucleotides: TGCAGTGCTAGGGATCCGGCAGAAGACACAGATACGCAGTATTTT. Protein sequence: CSARDPAEDTDTQYF.

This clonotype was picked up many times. The CDR3 region has the DNA TGTGCCAGCAGCCAACTTGGGACGGACAATGAGCAGTTCTTC. Translating gives CASSQLGTDNEQFF. The chain has TRBV3-1 and TRBJ2-1, with D possibly called TRBD1 or TRBD2 (5 bases each). The CDR3 is 14 amino acids. Trimming took off 2 bases at V and 5 bases at J, with 10 bases between the two ends. CDR1 LGHDT and CDR2 YNNKEL come from the germline V gene (reference sequence).

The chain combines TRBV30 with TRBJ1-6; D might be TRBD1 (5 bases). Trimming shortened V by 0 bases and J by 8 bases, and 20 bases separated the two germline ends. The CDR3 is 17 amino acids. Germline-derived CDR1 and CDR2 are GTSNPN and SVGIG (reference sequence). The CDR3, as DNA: TGTGCCTGGAGTGTCCTCTCAGGGATAATCATGGATTCACCCCTCCACTTT. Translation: CAWSVLSGIIMDSPLHF.

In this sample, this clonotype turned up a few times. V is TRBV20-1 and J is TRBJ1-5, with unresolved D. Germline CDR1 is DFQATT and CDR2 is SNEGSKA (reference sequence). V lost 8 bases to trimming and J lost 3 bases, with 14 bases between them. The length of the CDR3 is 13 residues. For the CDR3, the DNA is TGCAGTACCGGGGAGTCGAACAATCAGCCCCAGCATTTT. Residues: CSTGESNNQPQHF.

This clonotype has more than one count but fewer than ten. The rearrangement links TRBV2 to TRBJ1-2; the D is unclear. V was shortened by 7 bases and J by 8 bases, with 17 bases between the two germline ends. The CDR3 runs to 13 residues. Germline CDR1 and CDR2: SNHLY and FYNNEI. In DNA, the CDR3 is TGTGCCAGCAAAGGGCCCCGTACCGGAGGCTACACCTTC. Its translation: CASKGPRTGGYTF.

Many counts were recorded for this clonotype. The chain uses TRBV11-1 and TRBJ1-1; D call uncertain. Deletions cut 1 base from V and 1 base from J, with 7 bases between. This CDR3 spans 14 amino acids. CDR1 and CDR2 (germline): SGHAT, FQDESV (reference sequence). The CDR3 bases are TGTGCCAGCAGCTTAGGGGCGACGAACACTGAAGCTTTCTTT. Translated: CASSLGATNTEAFF.

The CDR3 is CASSLSTTIMEQFF. CDR3 nucleotides: TGTGCCAGCAGTTTGAGCACTACCATCATGGAGCAGTTCTTC. This chain uses TRBV12-3 or TRBV12-4 with TRBJ2-1; D is unclear. Trimming took 3 bases from V and 10 from J, leaving 16 bases between them. CDR3 length: 14 amino acids.

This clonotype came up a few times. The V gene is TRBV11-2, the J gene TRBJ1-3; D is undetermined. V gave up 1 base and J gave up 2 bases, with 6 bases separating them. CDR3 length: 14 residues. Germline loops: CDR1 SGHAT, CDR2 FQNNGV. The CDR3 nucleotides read TGTGCCAGCAGCTTAGTATTAACTGGAAACACCATATATTTT. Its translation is CASSLVLTGNTIYF.

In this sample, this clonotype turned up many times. The CDR3 DNA is TGTGCCAGCAGCTTAGTGCCGGACAGGGGGCTAGATGAGCAGTTCTTC. Protein: CASSLVPDRGLDEQFF. This chain uses TRBV11-3 with TRBJ2-1; 11 nucleotides agree with TRBD1. The length of the CDR3 is 16 residues. The V segment lost 1 base and the J segment 8 bases; nucleotides outside the gene matches: 7. Germline values: CDR1 SGHNT, CDR2 YENEEA.

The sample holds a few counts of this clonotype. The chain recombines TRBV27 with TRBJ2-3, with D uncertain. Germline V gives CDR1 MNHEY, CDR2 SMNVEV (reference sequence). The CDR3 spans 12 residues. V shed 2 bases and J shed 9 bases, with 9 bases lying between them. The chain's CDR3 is CASSLRLGTQYF. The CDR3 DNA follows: TGTGCCAGCAGTTTACGTTTGGGGACGCAGTATTTT.

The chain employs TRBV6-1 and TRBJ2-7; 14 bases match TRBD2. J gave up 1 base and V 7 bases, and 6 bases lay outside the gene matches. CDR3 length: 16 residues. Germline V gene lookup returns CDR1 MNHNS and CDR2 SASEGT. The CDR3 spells CASIGTSGSWSYEQYF. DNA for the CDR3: TGTGCCAGCATTGGGACTAGCGGGAGTTGGTCCTACGAGCAGTACTTC.

CDR3 DNA: TGTGCCACCAGTGATACCCTCGGGTCCAAGGGGGGGACCGGGGAGCTGTTTTTT. Protein sequence: CATSDTLGSKGGTGELFF. The chain carries TRBV24-1 and TRBJ2-2, with a possible D match to TRBD2 (7 bases). The CDR3 contains 18 residues. V gave up 3 bases and J gave up 5 bases, with 21 bases separating them. Looked up from germline, CDR1 is KGHDR and CDR2 is SFDVKD.

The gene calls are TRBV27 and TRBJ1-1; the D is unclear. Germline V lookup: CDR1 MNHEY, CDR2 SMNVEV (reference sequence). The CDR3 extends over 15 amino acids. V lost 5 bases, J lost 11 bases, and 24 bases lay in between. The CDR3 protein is CASSPRLLGRREAFF. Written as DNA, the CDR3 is TGTGCCAGCAGTCCAAGATTATTGGGCCGCCGGGAGGCTTTCTTT.

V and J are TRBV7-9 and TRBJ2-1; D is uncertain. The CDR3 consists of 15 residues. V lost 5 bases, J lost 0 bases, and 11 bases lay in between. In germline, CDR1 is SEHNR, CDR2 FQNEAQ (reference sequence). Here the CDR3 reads CASSVYRSSYNEQFF. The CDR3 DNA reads TGTGCCAGCAGCGTATACCGGAGCTCCTACAATGAGCAGTTCTTC.

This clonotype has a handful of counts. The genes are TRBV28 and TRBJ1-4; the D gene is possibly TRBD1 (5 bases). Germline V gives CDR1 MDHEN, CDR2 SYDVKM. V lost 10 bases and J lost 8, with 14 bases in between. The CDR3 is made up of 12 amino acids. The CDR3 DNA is TGTGCCATCCACAGGTCTCGGGAAAAACTGTTTTTT. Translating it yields CAIHRSREKLFF.

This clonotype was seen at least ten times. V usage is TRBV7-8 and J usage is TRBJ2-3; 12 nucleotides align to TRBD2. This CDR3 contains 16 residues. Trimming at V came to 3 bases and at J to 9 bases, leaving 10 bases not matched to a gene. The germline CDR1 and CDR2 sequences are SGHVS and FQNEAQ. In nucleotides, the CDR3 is TGTGCCAGCAGCTTCCGACTAGCGGGAGTCCTGGGGACGCAGTATTTT. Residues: CASSFRLAGVLGTQYF.

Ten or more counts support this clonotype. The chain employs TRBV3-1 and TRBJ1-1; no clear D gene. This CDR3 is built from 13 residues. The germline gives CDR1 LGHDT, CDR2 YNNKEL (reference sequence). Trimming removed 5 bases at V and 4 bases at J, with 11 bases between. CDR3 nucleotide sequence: TGTGCCAGCAGCTTTGGGGAACGCACTGAAGCTTTCTTT. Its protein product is CASSFGERTEAFF.

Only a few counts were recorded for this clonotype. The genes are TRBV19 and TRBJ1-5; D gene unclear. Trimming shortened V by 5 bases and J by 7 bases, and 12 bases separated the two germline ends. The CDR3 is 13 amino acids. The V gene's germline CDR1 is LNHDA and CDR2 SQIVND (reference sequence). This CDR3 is CASSQDVGQPQHF. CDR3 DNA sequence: TGTGCCAGTAGTCAGGACGTAGGACAGCCCCAGCATTTT.

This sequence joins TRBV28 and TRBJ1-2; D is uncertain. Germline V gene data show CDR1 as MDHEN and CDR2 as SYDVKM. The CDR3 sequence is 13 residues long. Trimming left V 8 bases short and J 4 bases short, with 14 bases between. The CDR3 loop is CASYEQITYGYTF. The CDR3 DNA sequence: TGTGCCAGCTACGAACAGATTACCTATGGCTACACCTTC.

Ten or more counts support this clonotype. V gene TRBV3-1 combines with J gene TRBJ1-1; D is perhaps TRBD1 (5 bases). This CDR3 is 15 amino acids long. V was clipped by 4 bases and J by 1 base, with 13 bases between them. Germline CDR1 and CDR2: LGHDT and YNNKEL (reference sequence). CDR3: CASSRGAETNTEAFF. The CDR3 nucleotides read TGTGCCAGCAGCCGGGGCGCAGAAACGAACACTGAAGCTTTCTTT.

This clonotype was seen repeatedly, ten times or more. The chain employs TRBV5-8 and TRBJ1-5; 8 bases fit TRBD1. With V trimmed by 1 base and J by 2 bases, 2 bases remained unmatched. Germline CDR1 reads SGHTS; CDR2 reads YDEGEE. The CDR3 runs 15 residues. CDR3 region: CASSLRGQGNQPQHF. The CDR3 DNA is TGTGCCAGCAGCTTGCGGGGACAGGGCAATCAGCCCCAGCATTTT.

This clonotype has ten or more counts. DNA for the CDR3: TGCAGTGCTTCCCTAGCGGGAGCACCAGATACGCAGTATTTT. Translated: CSASLAGAPDTQYF. The chain carries TRBV20-1 and TRBJ2-3; the match to TRBD2 covers 10 bases. The CDR3 length is 14 residues. Germline V gives CDR1 DFQATT, CDR2 SNEGSKA (reference sequence). Losses at the gene ends were 5 bases for V and 4 bases for J; bases not matched to a gene: 6.

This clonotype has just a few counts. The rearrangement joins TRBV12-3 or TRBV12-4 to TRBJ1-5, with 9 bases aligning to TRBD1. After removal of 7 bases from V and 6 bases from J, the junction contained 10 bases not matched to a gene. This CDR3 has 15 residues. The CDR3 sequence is CASTSQGAGGQPQHF. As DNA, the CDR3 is TGTGCCAGCACCTCACAGGGGGCTGGAGGTCAGCCCCAGCATTTT.

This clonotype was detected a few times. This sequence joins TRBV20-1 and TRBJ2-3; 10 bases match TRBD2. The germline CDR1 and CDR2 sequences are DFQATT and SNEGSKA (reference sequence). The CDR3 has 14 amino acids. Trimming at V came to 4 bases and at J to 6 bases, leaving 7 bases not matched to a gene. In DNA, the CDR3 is TGCAGTGCTATAACAACGACTAGCGGGGATACGCAGTATTTT. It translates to CSAITTTSGDTQYF.

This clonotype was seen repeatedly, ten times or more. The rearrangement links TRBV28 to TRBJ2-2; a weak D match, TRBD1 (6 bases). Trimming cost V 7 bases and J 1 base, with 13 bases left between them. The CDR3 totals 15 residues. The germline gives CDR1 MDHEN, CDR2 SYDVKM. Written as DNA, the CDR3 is TGTGCCAGCACTCCCGGGACACTGAACACCGGGGAGCTGTTTTTT. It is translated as CASTPGTLNTGELFF.

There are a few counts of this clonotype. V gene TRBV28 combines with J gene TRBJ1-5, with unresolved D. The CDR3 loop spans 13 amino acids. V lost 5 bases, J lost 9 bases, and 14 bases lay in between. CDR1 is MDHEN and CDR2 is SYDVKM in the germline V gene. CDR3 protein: CASSNGVDRPQHF. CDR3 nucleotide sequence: TGTGCCAGCAGTAACGGGGTTGATCGGCCCCAGCATTTT.